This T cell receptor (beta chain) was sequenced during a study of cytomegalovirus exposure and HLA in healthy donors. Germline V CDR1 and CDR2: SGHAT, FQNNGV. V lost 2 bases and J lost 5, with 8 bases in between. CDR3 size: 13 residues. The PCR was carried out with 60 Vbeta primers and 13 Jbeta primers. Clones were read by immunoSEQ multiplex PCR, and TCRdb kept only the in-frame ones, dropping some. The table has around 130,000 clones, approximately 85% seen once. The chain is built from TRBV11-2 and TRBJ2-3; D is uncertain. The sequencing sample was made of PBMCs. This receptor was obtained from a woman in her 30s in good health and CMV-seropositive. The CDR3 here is CASSLWARDTQYF. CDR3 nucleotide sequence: TGTGCCAGCAGCTTATGGGCCAGAGATACGCAGTATTTT.